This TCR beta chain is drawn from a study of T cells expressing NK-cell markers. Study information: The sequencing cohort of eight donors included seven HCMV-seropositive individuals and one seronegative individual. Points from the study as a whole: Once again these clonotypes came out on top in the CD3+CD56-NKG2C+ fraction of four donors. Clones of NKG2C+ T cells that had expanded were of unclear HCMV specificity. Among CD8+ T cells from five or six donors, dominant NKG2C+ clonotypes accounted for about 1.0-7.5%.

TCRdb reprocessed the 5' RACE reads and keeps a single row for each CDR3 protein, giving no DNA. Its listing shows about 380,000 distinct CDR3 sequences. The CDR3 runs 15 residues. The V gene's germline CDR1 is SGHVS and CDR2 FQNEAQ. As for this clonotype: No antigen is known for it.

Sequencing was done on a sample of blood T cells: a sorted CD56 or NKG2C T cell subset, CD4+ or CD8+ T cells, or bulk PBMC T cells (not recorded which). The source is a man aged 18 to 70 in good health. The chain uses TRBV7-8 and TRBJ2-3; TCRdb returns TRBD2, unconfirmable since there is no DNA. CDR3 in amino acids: CASSLTSWLGDTQYF.